This T cell receptor (beta chain) was captured by sequencing in a study of neurological immune-mediated disorders. V was pared by 6 bases and J by 1 base, with 12 bases between. CDR3 length: 13 amino acids. Germline assignment: CDR1 DFQATT and CDR2 SNEGSKA (reference sequence). TCRdb analysed the 5' RACE reads with MiXCR anew, one entry per CDR3 protein. Found here are about 46,000 distinct CDR3 sequences, 1.9% of them singletons; the top ten hold 2% to 2.5%. This clonotype was counted at least ten times. Sequenced sample: PBMCs. This chain joins TRBV20-1 and TRBJ2-5; the D gene is possibly TRBD1 (6 bases). The receptor comes from a woman aged 40 to 49 with multiple sclerosis. CDR3 coding DNA: TGCAGTGCACCCCGGGACACCCAAGAGACCCAGTACTTC. Translating it yields CSAPRDTQETQYF.